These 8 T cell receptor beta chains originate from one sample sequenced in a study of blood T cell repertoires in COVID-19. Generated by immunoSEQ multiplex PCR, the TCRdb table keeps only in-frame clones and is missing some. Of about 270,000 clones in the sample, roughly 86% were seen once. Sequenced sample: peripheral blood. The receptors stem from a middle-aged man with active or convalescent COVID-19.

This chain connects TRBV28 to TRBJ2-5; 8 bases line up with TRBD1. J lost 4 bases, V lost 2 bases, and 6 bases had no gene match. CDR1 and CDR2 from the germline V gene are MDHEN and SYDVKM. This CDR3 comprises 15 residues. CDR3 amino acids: CASSLGQGLIETQYF. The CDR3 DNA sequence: TGTGCCAGCAGTTTAGGACAGGGTCTCATAGAGACCCAGTACTTC.

CDR3 region: CASSSGNRGGMNTEAFF. DNA for the CDR3: TGTGCCAGTAGTAGTGGGAACAGGGGAGGCATGAACACTGAAGCTTTCTTT. The V call is TRBV19, the J call TRBJ1-1; TRBD1 agrees at 7 bases. The length of the CDR3 is 17 residues. J was trimmed by 0 bases and V by 4 bases; bases with no gene match: 11. CDR1 and CDR2 (germline): LNHDA, SQIVND (reference sequence).

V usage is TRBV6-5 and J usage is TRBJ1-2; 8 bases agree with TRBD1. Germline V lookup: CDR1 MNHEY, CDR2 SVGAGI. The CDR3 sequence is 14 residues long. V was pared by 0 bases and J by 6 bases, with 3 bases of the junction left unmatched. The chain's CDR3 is CASSYSRTGNGYTF. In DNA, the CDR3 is TGTGCCAGCAGTTACTCCCGGACAGGGAATGGCTACACCTTC.

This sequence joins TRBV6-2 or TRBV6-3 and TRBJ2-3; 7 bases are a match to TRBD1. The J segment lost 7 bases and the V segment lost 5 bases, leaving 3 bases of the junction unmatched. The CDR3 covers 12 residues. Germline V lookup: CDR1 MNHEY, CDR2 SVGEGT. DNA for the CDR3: TGTGCCAGCAGTACGGGACAGTATACGCAGTATTTT. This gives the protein CASSTGQYTQYF.

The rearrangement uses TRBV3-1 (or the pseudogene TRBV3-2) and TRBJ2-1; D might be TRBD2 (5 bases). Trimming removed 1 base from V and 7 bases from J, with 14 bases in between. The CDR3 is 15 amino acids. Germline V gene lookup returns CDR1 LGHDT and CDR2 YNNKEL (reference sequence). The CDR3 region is CASSQATSWGNEQFF. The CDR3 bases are TGTGCCAGCAGCCAAGCAACTAGTTGGGGTAATGAGCAGTTCTTC.

The DNA for the CDR3 is TGTGCCAGCAGCTTGGCGGGTTGGACTAGCGGGGGGGAAAGCACAGATACGCAGTATTTT. This encodes CASSLAGWTSGGESTDTQYF. The genes are TRBV5-4 and TRBJ2-3, with 15 bases that match TRBD2. This CDR3 region has 20 residues. The V gene's germline CDR1 is SGHNT and CDR2 YYREEE (reference sequence). V lost 0 bases and J lost 0; bases outside the gene matches: 8.

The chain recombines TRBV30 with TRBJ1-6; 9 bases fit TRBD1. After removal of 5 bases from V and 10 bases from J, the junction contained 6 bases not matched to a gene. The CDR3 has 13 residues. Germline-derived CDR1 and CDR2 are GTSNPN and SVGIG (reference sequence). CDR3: CAWAGTGFSPLHF. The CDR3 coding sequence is TGTGCCTGGGCCGGGACAGGGTTCTCACCCCTCCACTTT. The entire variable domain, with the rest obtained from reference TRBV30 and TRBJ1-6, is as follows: SQTIHQWPATLVQPVGSPLSLECTVEGTSNPNLYWYRQAAGRGLQLLFYSVGIGQISSEVPQNLSASRPQDRQFILSSKKLLLSDSGFYLCAWAGTGFSPLHFGNGTRLTVT.

The CDR3 protein is CASSIDLQGAGNTIYF. The CDR3 DNA follows: TGTGCCAGTAGTATCGACCTTCAGGGTGCCGGAAACACCATATATTTT. The chain carries TRBV19 and TRBJ1-3; a weak D match, TRBD1 (5 bases). The length of the CDR3 is 16 residues. Deletions cut 3 bases from V and 4 bases from J, with 16 bases between. Germline CDR1 reads LNHDA; CDR2 reads SQIVND (reference sequence). The full variable domain, with the rest looked up from reference TRBV19 and TRBJ1-3, is DGGITQSPKYLFRKEGQNVTLSCEQNLNHDAMYWYRQDPGQGLRLIYYSQIVNDFQKGDIAEGYSVSREKKESFPLTVTSAQKNPTAFYLCASSIDLQGAGNTIYFGEGSWLTVV.